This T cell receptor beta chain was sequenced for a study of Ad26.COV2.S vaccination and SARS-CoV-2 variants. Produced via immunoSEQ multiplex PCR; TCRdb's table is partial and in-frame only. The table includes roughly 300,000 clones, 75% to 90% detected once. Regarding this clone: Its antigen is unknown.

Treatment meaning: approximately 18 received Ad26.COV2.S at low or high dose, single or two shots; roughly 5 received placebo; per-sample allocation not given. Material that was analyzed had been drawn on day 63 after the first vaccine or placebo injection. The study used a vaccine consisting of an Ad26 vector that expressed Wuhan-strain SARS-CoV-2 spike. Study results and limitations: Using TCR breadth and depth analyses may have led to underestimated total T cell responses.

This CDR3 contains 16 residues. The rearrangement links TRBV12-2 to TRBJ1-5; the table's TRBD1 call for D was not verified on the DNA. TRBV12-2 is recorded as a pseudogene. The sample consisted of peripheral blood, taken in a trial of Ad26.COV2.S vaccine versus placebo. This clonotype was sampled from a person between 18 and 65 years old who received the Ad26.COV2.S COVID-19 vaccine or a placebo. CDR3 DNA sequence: TGTGCAAGTCGCTCAAGCCTTGGACAGATAAATCAGCCCCAGCATTTT. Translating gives CASRSSLGQINQPQHF.